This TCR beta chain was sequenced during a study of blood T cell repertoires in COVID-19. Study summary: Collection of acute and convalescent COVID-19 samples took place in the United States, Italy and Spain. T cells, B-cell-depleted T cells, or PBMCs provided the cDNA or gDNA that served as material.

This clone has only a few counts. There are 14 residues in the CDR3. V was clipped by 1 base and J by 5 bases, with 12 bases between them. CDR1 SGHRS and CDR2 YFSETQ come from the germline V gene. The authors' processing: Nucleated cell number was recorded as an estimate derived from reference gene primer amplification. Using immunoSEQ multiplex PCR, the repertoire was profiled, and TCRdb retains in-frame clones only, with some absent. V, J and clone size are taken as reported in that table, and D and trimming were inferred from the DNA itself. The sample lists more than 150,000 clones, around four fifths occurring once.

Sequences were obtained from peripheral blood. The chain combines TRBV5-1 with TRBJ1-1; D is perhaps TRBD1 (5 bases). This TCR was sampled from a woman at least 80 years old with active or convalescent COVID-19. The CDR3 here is CASSLTASGTEAFF. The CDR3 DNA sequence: TGCGCCAGCAGCTTGACGGCTTCAGGGACTGAAGCTTTCTTT. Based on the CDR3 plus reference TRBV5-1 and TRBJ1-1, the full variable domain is KAGVTQTPRYLIKTRGQQVTLSCSPISGHRSVSWYQQTPGQGLQFLFEYFSETQRNKGNFPGRFSGRQFSNSRSEMNVSTLELGDSALYLCASSLTASGTEAFFGQGTRLTVV.